This entry features one TCR beta chain sequence. Its antigen is as yet unknown. In germline, CDR1 is MDHEN, CDR2 SYDVKM. The CDR3 is 16 residues long. V was pared by 2 bases and J by 0 bases, with 11 bases between. This PCR relied on a set of 60 Vbeta primers and 13 Jbeta primers. The method was immunoSEQ multiplex PCR; TCRdb's version includes in-frame clones alone and lacks a portion of them. The table records under 200,000 clones, less than 90% of them present only once. The sample belongs to a study of cytomegalovirus exposure and HLA in healthy donors. Points from the study as a whole: Later analysis reportedly placed an Asian-associated ancestry cluster below the roughly 690-donor mean in N-insertions. CMV serostatus stood as the only immune exposure information on hand.

The rearrangement links TRBV28 to TRBJ1-5; D ambiguous. Sequenced material: PBMCs. The source is a man in his late teens or twenties in good health and CMV-seronegative. The CDR3 loop is CASSLIGRLSNQPQHF. The CDR3 region has the DNA TGTGCCAGCAGTTTAATCGGCAGACTTAGCAATCAGCCCCAGCATTTT.